This T cell receptor beta chain originates from a study of T-cell memory formation after mild COVID-19. TCRdb re-derived calls from the 5' RACE reads in MiXCR, one entry per CDR3 protein. Of 85,000 to 120,000 distinct CDR3 sequences in the sample, roughly 12% were seen once. Per the germline V gene, CDR1 is SGHTA and CDR2 is FQGTGA. This CDR3 has 17 amino acids. V was pared by 1 base and J by 1 base, with 8 bases of the junction left unmatched. V gene TRBV7-3 combines with J gene TRBJ2-3, with TRBD2 matching 7 bases. The material sequenced was PBMCs or a T cell subset sorted from them (not recorded which). The TCR was taken from an adult woman who had mild COVID-19 (a few samples of this study predate the infection). Cell type and time point are not known. The CDR3 sequence is CASSLMPPGGGTDTQYF. As DNA, the CDR3 is TGTGCCAGCAGCTTAATGCCCCCGGGGGGTGGCACAGATACGCAGTATTTT.